Given below is one T cell receptor (beta chain) in context. This sample stems from a study of blood T cell repertoires in COVID-19. Repertoires were generated with immunoSEQ multiplex PCR, while TCRdb's copy carries only in-frame clones and drops some. This table holds roughly 230,000 clones, 80% to 85% found once. This CDR3 contains 15 residues. After removal of 6 bases from V and 0 bases from J, the junction contained 6 bases not matched to a gene. Germline lookup yields CDR1 LGHNA and CDR2 YNFKEQ. This clonotype was sampled from a man aged 45 to 65 who had recovered from COVID-19. J is TRBJ2-3 and V is TRBV4-2, with 7 bases matching TRBD1. Sequenced sample: PBMCs or T cells enriched from blood (not recorded which). CDR3 residues: CASSQTGASTDTQYF. In DNA, the CDR3 is TGTGCCAGCAGTCAAACAGGGGCTAGCACAGATACGCAGTATTTT.